The rows below give T cell receptor beta chains drawn from one sample of a study of T cells in Graves' hyperthyroidism and ophthalmopathy. TCRdb passed the multiplex PCR reads through MiXCR, listing each CDR3 protein once. The sample includes a few hundred thousand distinct CDR3 sequences, 46% of them seen just once. Source material: peripheral blood or thyroid tissue (not recorded which). These receptors were taken from a woman aged 18 to 35 with Graves' hyperthyroidism. Each CDR3 is given with its conserved first and last residue. The D gene is left open where the match is weak. For some rows the clone size is stated as once, few or many, or as a class when expanded; others skip it.

TRBV6-5	NA	NA	TRBJ1-1	CASSYSGENTEAFF	TGTGCCAGCAGTTACTCAGGGGAGAACACTGAAGCTTTCTTT
TRBV29-1	many	NA	TRBJ2-5	CSVDSGQGAETQYF	TGCAGCGTTGATTCAGGACAAGGGGCAGAGACCCAGTACTTC
TRBV29-1	once	TRBD2	TRBJ2-7	CSVLASGRLYEQYF	TGCAGCGTGCTGGCTAGCGGACGACTCTACGAGCAGTACTTC
TRBV29-1	few	NA	TRBJ1-2	CLINGGLGYTF	TGCCTCATTAACGGGGGGTTGGGCTACACCTTC
TRBV14	NA	NA	TRBJ1-1	CASSQDQVEAFF	TGTGCCAGCAGCCAAGATCAGGTTGAAGCTTTCTTT
TRBV7-6	few	NA	TRBJ2-7	CASSPLSDAGAYEQYF	TGTGCCAGCAGCCCGTTAAGCGACGCAGGAGCCTACGAGCAGTACTTC
TRBV20-1	NA	NA	TRBJ1-5	CSATTGSNQPQHF	TGCAGTGCTACGACAGGCTCCAATCAGCCCCAGCATTTT
TRBV25-1	NA	NA	TRBJ1-2	CASVELNSLGYGYTF	TGTGCCAGCGTTGAATTGAACAGTCTAGGCTATGGCTACACCTTC
TRBV6-1	NA	TRBD1	TRBJ1-1	CASRGQVENTEAFF	TGTGCCAGCAGGGGACAGGTCGAGAACACTGAAGCTTTCTTT
TRBV6-6	NA	NA	TRBJ1-5	CASSYMGDLSNQPQHF	TGTGCCAGCAGTTACATGGGGGATCTGAGCAATCAGCCCCAGCATTTT
TRBV7-3	many	NA	TRBJ1-6	CASSLRQRNSPLHF	TGTGCCAGCAGCTTAAGGCAGAGAAATTCACCCCTCCACTTT
TRBV7-9	NA	NA	TRBJ1-1	CASSYPGPEAFF	TGTGCCAGCAGCTATCCAGGCCCTGAAGCTTTCTTT
TRBV7-3	few	TRBD2	TRBJ2-1	CASSPVTSGSNEQFF	TGTGCCAGCAGCCCCGTGACTAGCGGGAGTAATGAGCAGTTCTTC
TRBV20-1	NA	NA	TRBJ2-7	CSAHHGTGRSYEQYF	TGCAGTGCCCACCATGGAACCGGCCGGTCCTACGAGCAGTACTTC
TRBV7-8	many	TRBD2	TRBJ2-5	CASSWGSGGVRETQYF	TGTGCCAGCAGCTGGGGCTCGGGGGGAGTGCGAGAGACCCAGTACTTC
TRBV14	NA	TRBD2	TRBJ2-5	CASSQVLAGAETQYF	TGTGCCAGCAGCCAAGTACTAGCGGGAGCAGAGACCCAGTACTTC
TRBV6-1	NA	NA	TRBJ1-1	CASSPQGRLNTEAFF	TGTGCCAGCAGTCCCCAGGGTAGGTTGAACACTGAAGCTTTCTTT
TRBV7-3	NA	TRBD1	TRBJ1-1	CASSLTGTGAEAFF	TGTGCCAGCAGCCTTACGGGGACAGGGGCTGAAGCTTTCTTT
TRBV11-1	NA	NA	TRBJ1-5	CASSRTGTNQPQHF	TGTGCCAGCAGCCGAACAGGGACCAATCAGCCCCAGCATTTT
TRBV2	NA	TRBD2	TRBJ2-1	CAREPRSGSGNEQFF	TGTGCCAGAGAACCCCGTAGCGGGAGTGGGAATGAGCAGTTCTTC
TRBV10-3	few	NA	TRBJ1-1	CAISERGGGDTEAFF	TGTGCCATCAGTGAGCGAGGGGGGGGCGACACTGAAGCTTTCTTT
TRBV10-3	many	NA	TRBJ1-1	CAIRGGQTNTEAFF	TGTGCCATCAGGGGGGGCCAGACGAACACTGAAGCTTTCTTT
TRBV7-9	many	NA	TRBJ2-5	CASNNRIQETQYF	TGTGCCAGCAACAACAGAATCCAAGAGACCCAGTACTTC
TRBV9	NA	TRBD1	TRBJ1-1	CASSPSDRGATEACF	TGTGCCAGCAGCCCCTCGGACAGGGGGGCCACTGAAGCTTGCTTT
TRBV15	few	TRBD1	TRBJ2-7	CATSRYAGTGTSYEQYF	TGTGCCACCAGCAGGTATGCCGGGACAGGAACCTCCTACGAGCAGTACTTC
TRBV29-1	once	NA	TRBJ2-7	CSVEDLGYGQYF	TGCAGCGTTGAAGATCTAGGGTACGGGCAGTACTTC
TRBV2	once	NA	TRBJ1-5	CASNRDNNQPQHF	TGTGCCAGCAACCGGGACAACAATCAGCCCCAGCATTTT
TRBV10-3	once	NA	TRBJ2-3	CAISGAQGRRGTDTQYF	TGTGCCATCAGTGGAGCCCAGGGTAGACGGGGTACAGATACGCAGTATTTT
TRBV2	NA	NA	TRBJ2-7	CASSPFGSIYEQYF	TGTGCCAGCAGTCCCTTCGGGAGTATCTACGAGCAGTACTTC
TRBV7-9	NA	NA	TRBJ1-1	CASSFRATGDNTEAFF	TGTGCCAGCAGCTTTAGGGCGACAGGCGACAACACTGAAGCTTTCTTT
TRBV15	NA	NA	TRBJ1-1	CATSRSEYSTEAFF	TGTGCCACCAGCAGATCCGAGTATTCCACTGAAGCTTTCTTT
TRBV7-8	NA	TRBD1	TRBJ1-4	CASSYGTAANEKLFF	TGTGCCAGCAGTTACGGGACAGCAGCTAATGAAAAACTGTTTTTT
TRBV7-9	many	NA	TRBJ2-5	CASSPGVGGIQETQYF	TGCGCCAGCAGCCCAGGCGTCGGCGGGATCCAAGAGACCCAGTACTTC
TRBV20-1	few	NA	TRBJ1-2	CSATRDYTF	TGCAGTGCTACCCGAGACTACACCTTC
TRBV5-1	NA	NA	TRBJ2-5	CASSWGAQETQYF	TGCGCCAGCAGCTGGGGAGCGCAAGAGACCCAGTACTTC
TRBV25-1	few	NA	TRBJ1-5	CASSGKDTNQPQHF	TGTGCCAGCAGTGGCAAGGACACCAATCAGCCCCAGCATTTT
TRBV20-1	few	NA	TRBJ1-4	CSAPPPGEEKLFF	TGCAGTGCCCCCCCACCCGGGGAAGAAAAACTGTTTTTT
TRBV9	NA	NA	TRBJ1-6	CASSLVPKPGVNSPLHF	TGTGCCAGCAGCTTAGTGCCTAAGCCAGGGGTTAATTCACCCCTCCACTTT
TRBV7-3	NA	TRBD2	TRBJ2-7	CASSLDVSGSYGDEQYF	TGTGCCAGCAGCTTGGACGTTAGCGGGAGCTACGGCGACGAGCAGTACTTC
TRBV20-1	few	TRBD2	TRBJ2-7	CSASKASGIHEQYF	TGCAGTGCTAGTAAGGCTAGCGGGATACACGAGCAGTACTTC
TRBV10-1	NA	TRBD2	TRBJ2-7	CASSHSGLAGAYEQYF	TGCGCCAGCAGCCACTCGGGACTAGCGGGGGCCTACGAGCAGTACTTC
TRBV19	NA	NA	TRBJ2-2	CASSIGGVWELFF	TGTGCCAGTAGTATTGGGGGCGTGTGGGAGCTGTTTTTT
TRBV25-1	NA	TRBD1	TRBJ2-7	CASSVGGTGAYEQYF	TGTGCCAGCAGCGTTGGGGGGACAGGGGCCTACGAGCAGTACTTC
TRBV7-9	many	TRBD1	TRBJ1-4	CASSFNTGAEKLFF	TGTGCCAGCAGCTTCAACACAGGGGCTGAAAAACTGTTTTTT
TRBV24-1	NA	NA	TRBJ2-1	CATSTGSVQFF	TGTGCCACCAGTACAGGCTCGGTACAGTTCTTC
TRBV19	few	TRBD1	TRBJ2-2	CASSIGQGGTGELFF	TGTGCCAGTAGTATAGGACAGGGCGGCACCGGGGAGCTGTTTTTT
TRBV12-3/TRBV12-4	many	NA	TRBJ2-2	CASSSRRGTGELFF	TGTGCCAGCAGTTCCCGTCGGGGCACCGGGGAGCTGTTTTTT
TRBV7-9	few	TRBD2	TRBJ2-7	CASSKAGGPTYEQYF	TGTGCCAGCAGCAAAGCGGGAGGGCCTACCTACGAGCAGTACTTC
TRBV6-5	NA	NA	TRBJ1-4	CASSDRSNEKLFF	TGTGCCAGCAGCGACAGGTCTAATGAAAAACTGTTTTTT
TRBV24-1	many	TRBD1	TRBJ2-5	CATSDLGQEETQYF	TGTGCCACCAGTGACCTCGGACAGGAAGAGACCCAGTACTTC
TRBV7-9	NA	NA	TRBJ2-7	CASSSRENPYEQYF	TGTGCCAGCAGCTCCCGGGAGAACCCCTACGAGCAGTACTTC
TRBV20-1	NA	NA	TRBJ1-1	CSASATGNTEAFF	TGCAGTGCTAGCGCCACAGGGAACACTGAAGCTTTCTTT
TRBV5-4	NA	NA	TRBJ2-6	CASSLALTF	TGTGCCAGCAGCTTAGCGCTGACTTTC
TRBV2	NA	NA	TRBJ1-6	CASRVDWERNSPLHF	TGTGCCAGCAGGGTCGACTGGGAAAGGAATTCACCCCTCCACTTT
TRBV2	NA	NA	TRBJ2-2	CASSWSLDNTGELFF	TGTGCCAGCAGTTGGTCCCTCGATAACACCGGGGAGCTGTTTTTT
TRBV25-1	NA	NA	TRBJ2-2	CASSEGGTGELVF	TGTGCCAGCAGTGAAGGGGGCACCGGGGAGCTGGTTTTT
TRBV24-1	few	TRBD2	TRBJ2-3	CATSGASGSETDTQYF	TGTGCCACCAGTGGTGCTAGCGGGAGTGAGACAGATACGCAGTATTTT
TRBV12-3/TRBV12-4	NA	NA	TRBJ1-5	CASSYGVNQPQHF	TGTGCCAGCAGTTACGGCGTTAATCAGCCCCAGCATTTT
TRBV29-1	NA	NA	TRBJ2-2	CSVGQDSGNTGELFF	TGCAGCGTTGGACAAGACTCTGGAAACACCGGGGAGCTGTTTTTT
TRBV12-3/TRBV12-4	many	TRBD1	TRBJ2-7	CASSKPQGQGHEQYF	TGTGCCAGCAGTAAACCTCAGGGACAGGGGCACGAGCAGTACTTC